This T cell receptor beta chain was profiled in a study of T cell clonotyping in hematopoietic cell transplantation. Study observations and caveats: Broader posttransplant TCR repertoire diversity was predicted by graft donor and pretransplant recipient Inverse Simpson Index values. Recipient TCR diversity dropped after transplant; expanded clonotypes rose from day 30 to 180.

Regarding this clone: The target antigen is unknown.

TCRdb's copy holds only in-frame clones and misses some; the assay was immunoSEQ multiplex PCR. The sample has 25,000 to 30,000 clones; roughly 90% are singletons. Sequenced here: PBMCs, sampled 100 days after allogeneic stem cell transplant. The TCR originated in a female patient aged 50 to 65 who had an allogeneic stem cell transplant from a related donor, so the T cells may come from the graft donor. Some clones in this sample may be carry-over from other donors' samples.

The CDR3 loop reads CASSLTRASQPQHF. In nucleotides, the CDR3 is TGTGCCAGCAGCTTGACCAGAGCCAGTCAGCCCCAGCATTTT. V usage is TRBV5-6 and J usage is TRBJ1-5; D is uncertain. The CDR3 runs to 14 residues. Trimming pared 1 base from V and 6 bases from J, leaving 11 bases between. Germline values: CDR1 SGHDT, CDR2 YYEEEE.